This T cell receptor (beta chain) was captured in a study of CD8+CD57+ T cells in acquired aplastic anemia. Study background: Sorted CD4+ and CD8+ cell DNA averaged roughly 3.2 ug.

The CDR3 consists of 12 residues. The V gene's germline CDR1 is SGHDT and CDR2 YYEEEE. With 1 base removed from V and 6 bases from J, the gap between germline ends came to 5 bases. Patients chosen for sequencing had shown CD8+CD57+ cell expansion by flow cytometry. All patients were therapy-naive when blood was sampled. For CDR3 and TCR beta VDJ profiling, genomic DNA was the template used. TCRdb reprocessed the reads with MiXCR, giving one entry per CDR3 protein. Here the sample spans around 79,000 distinct CDR3 sequences, roughly 72% being singletons. The chain recombines TRBV5-6 with TRBJ1-5, with D unresolved. This sequence was found in a human donor with aplastic anemia. Input material: sorted CD4+, CD8+, or CD8+CD57+ T cells (not recorded which) from PBMCs. CDR3 protein: CASSLKGQPQHF. The CDR3, as DNA: TGTGCCAGCAGCTTGAAAGGTCAGCCCCAGCATTTT.